This T cell receptor beta chain was identified during a study of identical twins. This clonotype was seen ten or more times. MiXCR, applied by TCRdb to the 5' RACE reads, yields one record per CDR3 protein. This table holds some 660,000 distinct CDR3 sequences, roughly 8% found once. The germline gives CDR1 SGHRS, CDR2 YFSETQ. J gave up 6 bases and V 0 bases, and 4 bases lay outside the gene matches. The CDR3 covers 15 residues. These sequences were also reported in another study, on yellow fever vaccine responses in identical twins.

The TCR sequence derives from a woman aged 18-30 years in good health. Material: PBMCs. The rearrangement links TRBV5-1 to TRBJ2-1; 9 bases match TRBD2. The CDR3, as DNA: TGCGCCAGCAGCTTGGAGGGACTAGCTCGCAATGAGCAGTTCTTC. Translating it yields CASSLEGLARNEQFF. The full variable domain, rest sourced from reference TRBV5-1 and TRBJ2-1, is KAGVTQTPRYLIKTRGQQVTLSCSPISGHRSVSWYQQTPGQGLQFLFEYFSETQRNKGNFPGRFSGRQFSNSRSEMNVSTLELGDSALYLCASSLEGLARNEQFFGPGTRLTVL.